This is a list of T cell receptor beta chains from one sample in a study of blood T cell repertoires in COVID-19. Sequencing used immunoSEQ multiplex PCR; TCRdb keeps in-frame clones, though not all of them. The sample has about 38,000 clones, just under 85% seen once. Sample: peripheral blood. The receptor source for this set is a man over 45 with active COVID-19. CDR3s include the opening cysteine and the closing phenylalanine or tryptophan. Clone sizes are given selectively: once, few, many, or a class where the clone is expanded.

size: -
J: TRBJ1-3
V: TRBV11-3
length: 18
CDR3: CASSLPNRQGSDGNTIYF

size: -
J: TRBJ2-5
V: TRBV5-1
length: 14
CDR3: CASSLALAGETQYF

size: -
J: TRBJ2-1
V: TRBV6-5
length: 12
CDR3: CASSQLAGGLFF

size: -
J: TRBJ1-1
V: TRBV19
length: 16
CDR3: CASLRDRGGVNTEAFF

size: -
J: TRBJ2-7
V: TRBV27
length: 16
CDR3: CASSPLRLAGFNEQYF

size: -
J: TRBJ2-7
V: TRBV11-3
length: 15
CDR3: CASSLDGGNSYEQYF

size: -
J: TRBJ1-3
V: TRBV7-9
length: 12
CDR3: CASSSREFTIYF

size: -
J: TRBJ1-1
V: TRBV14
length: 16
CDR3: CASSQDLWTGNTEAFF

size: -
J: TRBJ1-2
V: TRBV12-3/TRBV12-4
length: 13
CDR3: CASSFGLAGGYTF

size: -
J: TRBJ1-5
V: TRBV19
length: 15
CDR3: CASSIAGRANQPQHF

size: -
J: TRBJ1-4
V: TRBV4-2
length: 17
CDR3: CASSQDPRGRINEKLFF

size: few
J: TRBJ2-7
V: TRBV5-4
length: 15
CDR3: CASSGEVTSGYEQYF

size: -
J: TRBJ2-5
V: TRBV5-1
length: 16
CDR3: CASSPSGQGRWETQYF

size: -
J: TRBJ2-1
V: TRBV19
length: 13
CDR3: CASSRLASNEQFF

size: -
J: TRBJ2-5
V: TRBV28
length: 16
CDR3: CASSLRGRAVQETQYF

size: -
J: TRBJ2-7
V: TRBV5-1
length: 15
CDR3: CASSLEAGPSYEQYF

size: once
J: TRBJ1-4
V: TRBV6-6
length: 15
CDR3: CASSYSGGHGEKLFF

size: -
J: TRBJ1-2
V: TRBV9
length: 14
CDR3: CASSVVEGVGGYTF

size: -
J: TRBJ1-5
V: TRBV6-5
length: 13
CDR3: CASSFPSNQPQHF

size: once
J: TRBJ1-4
V: TRBV7-9
length: 16
CDR3: CASSSGFTTGWEKLFF

size: -
J: TRBJ2-1
V: TRBV27
length: 16
CDR3: CASHLRRGGIYNEQFF

size: medium-sized
J: TRBJ1-1
V: TRBV27
length: 16
CDR3: CASSLNQQGVNTEAFF

size: -
J: TRBJ2-1
V: TRBV6-2/TRBV6-3
length: 16
CDR3: CASSYSWLAGNNEQFF

size: once
J: TRBJ2-7
V: TRBV19
length: 15
CDR3: CASSDSGQEPYEQYF

size: -
J: TRBJ1-2
V: TRBV3-1/TRBV3-2
length: 13
CDR3: CASGQLANYGYTF

size: -
J: TRBJ2-7
V: TRBV6-1
length: 15
CDR3: CASSEAPGPPHEQYF

size: -
J: TRBJ1-1
V: TRBV29-1
length: 14
CDR3: CSVDLGFEGTEAFF

size: few
J: TRBJ2-3
V: TRBV9
length: 18
CDR3: CASSVAGLAGRFTDTQYF

size: -
J: TRBJ2-7
V: TRBV5-5
length: 13
CDR3: CASSLVHSYEQYF

size: -
J: TRBJ2-1
V: TRBV6-4
length: 14
CDR3: CASSDTGSYNEQFF

size: -
J: TRBJ2-7
V: TRBV2
length: 12
CDR3: CASRVDSYEQYF

size: -
J: TRBJ2-2
V: TRBV7-9
length: 15
CDR3: CASSYGLRNTGELFF

size: -
J: TRBJ2-5
V: TRBV24-1
length: 15
CDR3: CATSDIFGGQETQYF

size: -
J: TRBJ1-5
V: TRBV15
length: 16
CDR3: CATSGHTGVGNQPQHF

size: -
J: TRBJ1-4
V: TRBV24-1
length: 16
CDR3: CATSKGGTPLKKKLFF

size: -
J: TRBJ1-2
V: TRBV19
length: 13
CDR3: CAARARTNYGYTF

size: -
J: TRBJ2-5
V: TRBV18
length: 15
CDR3: CASSPLASIQETQYF

size: few
J: TRBJ2-5
V: TRBV6-5
length: 15
CDR3: CASRRQGTRVETQYF

size: -
J: TRBJ1-1
V: TRBV6-6
length: 14
CDR3: CASSYSRDSTEAFF

size: -
J: TRBJ2-7
V: TRBV2
length: 12
CDR3: CASRERAYEQYF

size: few
J: TRBJ1-2
V: TRBV5-1
length: 15
CDR3: CASSQSGTFHLGYTF

size: -
J: TRBJ2-2
V: TRBV11-2
length: 16
CDR3: CASSPIRGTMFGELFF

size: -
J: TRBJ1-6
V: TRBV6-5
length: 15
CDR3: CASRVEGVMYSPLHF

size: -
J: TRBJ1-3
V: TRBV5-6
length: 15
CDR3: CASSAGTGDRNTIYF

size: few
J: TRBJ2-2
V: TRBV4-1
length: 13
CDR3: CASSENRDGELFF

size: -
J: TRBJ2-1
V: TRBV24-1
length: 15
CDR3: CATSDSSSGYNEQFF

size: few
J: TRBJ1-4
V: TRBV7-9
length: 15
CDR3: CASSRLTGVHEKLFF

size: -
J: TRBJ1-2
V: TRBV7-9
length: 15
CDR3: CASSLPPGQGLSYTF

size: once
J: TRBJ2-3
V: TRBV10-3
length: 14
CDR3: CAIRQGRETDTQYF

size: -
J: TRBJ1-4
V: TRBV29-1
length: 11
CDR3: CSVVLGGTLFF

size: few
J: TRBJ2-7
V: TRBV5-1
length: 12
CDR3: CASSQGFYEQYF

size: -
J: TRBJ1-2
V: TRBV11-2
length: 13
CDR3: CASSDTGFHGYTF

size: few
J: TRBJ2-2
V: TRBV6-4
length: 15
CDR3: CASSGLAGGAGELFF

size: -
J: TRBJ2-7
V: TRBV19
length: 16
CDR3: CASSAPPRGRPYEQYF

size: once
J: TRBJ1-2
V: TRBV29-1
length: 13
CDR3: CSVAGMQDYGYTF

size: -
J: TRBJ1-2
V: TRBV6-1
length: 15
CDR3: CASSEGTGESYGYTF

size: -
J: TRBJ2-7
V: TRBV2
length: 14
CDR3: CASSPDRGYGEQYF